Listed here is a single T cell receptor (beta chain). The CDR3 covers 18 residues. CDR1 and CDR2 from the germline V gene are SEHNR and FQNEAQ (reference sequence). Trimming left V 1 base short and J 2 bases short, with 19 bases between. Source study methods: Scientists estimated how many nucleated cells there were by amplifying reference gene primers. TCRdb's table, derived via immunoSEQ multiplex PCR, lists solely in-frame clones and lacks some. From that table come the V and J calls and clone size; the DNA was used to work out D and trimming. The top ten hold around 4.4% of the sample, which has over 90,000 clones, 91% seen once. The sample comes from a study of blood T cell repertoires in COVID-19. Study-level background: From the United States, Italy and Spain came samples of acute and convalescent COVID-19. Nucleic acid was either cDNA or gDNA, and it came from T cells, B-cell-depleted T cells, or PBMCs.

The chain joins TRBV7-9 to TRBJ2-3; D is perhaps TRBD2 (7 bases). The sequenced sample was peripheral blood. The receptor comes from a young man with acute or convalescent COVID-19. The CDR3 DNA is TGTGCCAGCAGCTTAGGCACTGGGGGGGGCACAATCACAGATACGCAGTATTTT. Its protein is CASSLGTGGGTITDTQYF.